A selection of T cell receptor beta chains follows, all from one sample in a study of blood T cell repertoires in COVID-19. Clones were read by immunoSEQ multiplex PCR, and TCRdb kept only the in-frame ones, dropping some. The sample shows roughly 200,000 clones, 70% to 90% of them seen only once. The sequencing input was peripheral blood. These receptors were obtained from a woman aged 45-65 years with COVID-19, enrolled during active disease. CDR3s include the opening cysteine and the closing phenylalanine or tryptophan. A D gene is named only where the DNA matches it firmly. Expanded clones are given a class, and other clones once, few, many or no size at all.

CDR3nt | CDR3aa | j_gene | abundance | v_gene | d_gene
TGTGCCAGCAGCTCGGACAGGGTACGGGGGGCTTTCTTT | CASSSDRVRGAFF | TRBJ1-1 | . | TRBV7-8 | TRBD1
TGCGCCAGCAGCCAAGTCAAGGACAGTTATAATTCACCCCTCCACTTT | CASSQVKDSYNSPLHF | TRBJ1-6 | . | TRBV4-1 | .
TGTGCCATCAGTCAAAGGAATGGGAGGACCAGGGACTACGAGCAGTACTTC | CAISQRNGRTRDYEQYF | TRBJ2-7 | . | TRBV10-3 | .
TGTGCCAGCAGTTACTCGAGGGAGAGTAATGAGCAGTTCTTC | CASSYSRESNEQFF | TRBJ2-1 | . | TRBV6-5 | .
TGTGCCTGGAGTGTCGACAGCAGCTCTGGAAACACCATATATTTT | CAWSVDSSSGNTIYF | TRBJ1-3 | . | TRBV30 | .
TGTGCCTGGAGCGGAGGCTGGGGGGATAATTCACCCCTCCACTTT | CAWSGGWGDNSPLHF | TRBJ1-6 | once | TRBV30 | .
TGTGCCAGCAGTCCCAGGGGGAGGACCGGGGAGCTGTTTTTT | CASSPRGRTGELFF | TRBJ2-2 | . | TRBV2 | .
TGTGCCAGCAGCTTGGGGTGGGGAGAGGACACTGAAGCTTTCTTT | CASSLGWGEDTEAFF | TRBJ1-1 | once | TRBV13 | .
TGTGCCAGCAGTTTAGGCGGGGGTTTTGATACGCAGTATTTT | CASSLGGGFDTQYF | TRBJ2-3 | . | TRBV27 | TRBD2
TGTGCCAGCAAGGACAGCTATAATTCACCCCTCCACTTT | CASKDSYNSPLHF | TRBJ1-6 | . | TRBV2 | .
. | CASTTVGVDYGYTF | TRBJ1-2 | . | TRBV19 | .
TGTGCCAGCAGCGCCAGGGCCCTTATGAACACTGAAGCTTTCTTT | CASSARALMNTEAFF | TRBJ1-1 | . | TRBV9 | .
TGTGCCAGCAGTGACTCTCCCGCTACTAGTGGTACGCAGTATTTT | CASSDSPATSGTQYF | TRBJ2-3 | few | TRBV6-4 | .
TGTGCCAGCAGTCCAAACAGGGGGTATAATTCACCCCTCCACTTT | CASSPNRGYNSPLHF | TRBJ1-6 | few | TRBV6-5 | TRBD1
TGTGCCAGCAGCTTCGGACTAGCGGGGGGTACCGGGGAGCTGTTTTTT | CASSFGLAGGTGELFF | TRBJ2-2 | once | TRBV11-2 | TRBD2
TGTGCCAGCAGTTACTCGCGTTTCTCGGGACAGCCTAACTCTGGAAACACCATATATTTT | CASSYSRFSGQPNSGNTIYF | TRBJ1-3 | . | TRBV6-2/TRBV6-3 | TRBD1
TGCAGGGGGGACAACTCCTACGAGCAGTACTTC | CRGDNSYEQYF | TRBJ2-7 | . | TRBV20-1 | .
TGCGCCAGTGCGGGGGGAATAAATTCACCCCTCCACTTT | CASAGGINSPLHF | TRBJ1-6 | . | TRBV10-2 | .
TGTGCCAGCAGCTTGCCGGGACAGGGCCACGAGCAGTACTTC | CASSLPGQGHEQYF | TRBJ2-7 | . | TRBV5-6 | TRBD1
TGTGCCAGCAGCCCCCAGTCGGATACGCAGTATTTT | CASSPQSDTQYF | TRBJ2-3 | . | TRBV9 | .
TGTGCCAGCAGTGAATCGGTCAACAGGGGATTAGATGGCTACACCTTC | CASSESVNRGLDGYTF | TRBJ1-2 | . | TRBV25-1 | TRBD1
TGTGCCAGCAGCCCCTACAGGAGAACCGGGGAGCTGTTTTTT | CASSPYRRTGELFF | TRBJ2-2 | . | TRBV7-2 | .
TGTGCCAGCAGCCGCCTCAGGGGGAACACCGGGGAGCTGTTTTTT | CASSRLRGNTGELFF | TRBJ2-2 | . | TRBV7-8 | .
TGCGCCAGCAGCCAAGATGCGGTGGCCGGGGAGCTGTTTTTT | CASSQDAVAGELFF | TRBJ2-2 | . | TRBV4-3 | .
TGTGCCAGTAGTATAGCCGGGACAGGGTTCGGGGGAAACACCGGGGAGCTGTTTTTT | CASSIAGTGFGGNTGELFF | TRBJ2-2 | many | TRBV19 | TRBD1
TGTGCCAGCAGCCCCGGGACAGGTATATTGAACACTGAAGCTTTCTTT | CASSPGTGILNTEAFF | TRBJ1-1 | . | TRBV5-4 | TRBD1
TGTGCCAGCAGCTTAGAGGCTAGCACCTACGAGCAGTACTTC | CASSLEASTYEQYF | TRBJ2-7 | once | TRBV7-9 | .